This T cell receptor (beta chain) was retrieved from a study of human T cells and chemical hapten exposure (dated by TCRdb to the early 2020s). With regard to the full study: For sensitization, 2% DPC in acetone was applied to a roughly 2 cm by roughly 2 cm area of upper inner arm skin. Peripheral blood TCR repertoire changes were tracked in vivo in alopecia patients during primary and secondary sensitization to the hapten diphenylcyclopropenone (DPC). Patients additionally received weekly therapeutic DPC doses to the scalp throughout the roughly 24-week study period. Around 29 alopecia patients provided blood for TCR sequencing at one to four time points (pre-sensitization, 2, 6 and 24 weeks). Libraries were combined into a pool for sequencing, and differences in TCR yield between samples came mainly from small differences in library volumes within the pool. Patch testing was performed on the upper back with Finn chambers containing 0.01% DPC, and the patch tests were scored after 6 days according to International Contact Dermatitis Research Group standards. Blood samples were taken from patients before sensitization (week 0) and at 2, 6 and about 24 weeks after DPC sensitization. Most of the patients in the cohort were female, and the cohort covered alopecia areata with under or over 50% scalp involvement, alopecia totalis and alopecia universalis. What the study reported, not specific to this receptor: Because all patients had alopecia, a presumed autoimmune disease, the immune response of the patients might differ from that of healthy individuals. Patch test score correlated positively with the number of PT1 expanded TCRs, reaching significance at thresholds 8, 16 and 32 but not at 4. Repeated subsampling changed both the strength of the expansion versus patch-test correlation and the threshold at which the correlation became significant. Compared with pre-sensitization or healthy control sets, expanded TCRs formed significantly more large CDR3 similarity clusters, which is consistent with antigen-driven responses. DPC sensitization did not change how many TCRs were above 1 in 1000 frequency, and no evidence was found of alterations in global repertoire structure.

The CDR3 sequence holds 14 residues, the cysteine and phenylalanine included. Only the CDR3 portion is preserved as DNA: 42 bases, with reading frame beginning at the first base. Cut back by 6 bases and 5 bases, the V and J ends lie 16 bases apart. Many counts were recorded for this clonotype. Its cognate antigen has yet to be identified. Base-call qualities are not available, and no considerably larger clone is one nucleotide away. Interpreted using the paper, the time point label stands for: pre-sensitization, week 0. The sample's treatment or condition label, decoded: therapeutic diphenylcyclopropenone sensitization with weekly scalp DPC. At each patch-test visit, blood was drawn before the patch test was applied. Eligible patients were aged 18 to 70, diagnosed with alopecia, deemed suitable for DPC therapy, and excluded if pregnant. Total RNA was extracted from unfractionated whole blood collected in Tempus Blood RNA tubes.

The library was prepared using RACE. Sequenced on a NextSeq 500. During library preparation, unique molecular identifiers were attached to individual cDNA molecules so that TCRs could be counted in a quantitative, reproducible way. Both TCR alpha and TCR beta chains were sequenced from each blood RNA sample. As for the original processing: Samples had a median of roughly 87,000 TCRs, with a range from roughly 20,000 to 690,600. The Decombinator software suite was used to annotate V, J and CDR3 in the TCR reads. For the PS versus PT1 abundance plots, all samples were subsampled to the same number of TCRs (28,000). Expanded TCRs were defined as absent before sensitization and observed at least eight times at the 2-week time point. The public reads were reprocessed in TCRdb via fastp at Q25 and MiXCR, keeping in-frame beta chains. Rows are unified per CDR3 protein, each entry keeping the most common DNA and genes. The V and J calls, along with clone size, are taken from TCRdb and not from the paper's own processing. This sample has roughly 50,000 distinct CDR3 sequences in its table, and more than 8% of those were observed once. In total, the top ten clones hold around 10% of the sample.

The TCR originated in a man aged 35-49 years with alopecia areata. Some clones in this sample may be carry-over from other donors' samples. The material was whole blood, obtained in connection with sensitization to the hapten diphenylcyclopropenone (DPC). The chain is assembled from TRBV12-3 or TRBV12-4 and TRBJ1-1; a confident D gene designation cannot be given. The CDR3 loop reads CASSPTNSETEAFF. The DNA sequence is given as TGTGCCAGCAGCCCCACTAATTCGGAGACTGAAGCTTTCTTT.